This entry describes one TCR beta chain. Its antigen is unknown. These data are taken from a study of cytomegalovirus exposure and HLA in healthy donors. Study-wide results and limits: Cytomegalovirus association was listed for about 180 TCR beta chains.

The length of the CDR3 is 15 residues. V lost 0 bases and J lost 1, with 10 bases in between. Germline values: CDR1 LGHNA, CDR2 YSLEER. The table came from immunoSEQ multiplex PCR; TCRdb's copy has only in-frame clones and leaves some out. The sample lists 150,000 to 200,000 clones; about nine tenths were seen once. This receptor was obtained from a young woman in good health and CMV-seropositive. This chain connects TRBV4-3 to TRBJ2-7, with D tentatively TRBD1 (6 bases). The sequenced material came from PBMCs. CDR3 nucleotides: TGCGCCAGCAGCCAAGAAGGGACACGATCCTACGAGCAGTACTTC. This encodes CASSQEGTRSYEQYF.